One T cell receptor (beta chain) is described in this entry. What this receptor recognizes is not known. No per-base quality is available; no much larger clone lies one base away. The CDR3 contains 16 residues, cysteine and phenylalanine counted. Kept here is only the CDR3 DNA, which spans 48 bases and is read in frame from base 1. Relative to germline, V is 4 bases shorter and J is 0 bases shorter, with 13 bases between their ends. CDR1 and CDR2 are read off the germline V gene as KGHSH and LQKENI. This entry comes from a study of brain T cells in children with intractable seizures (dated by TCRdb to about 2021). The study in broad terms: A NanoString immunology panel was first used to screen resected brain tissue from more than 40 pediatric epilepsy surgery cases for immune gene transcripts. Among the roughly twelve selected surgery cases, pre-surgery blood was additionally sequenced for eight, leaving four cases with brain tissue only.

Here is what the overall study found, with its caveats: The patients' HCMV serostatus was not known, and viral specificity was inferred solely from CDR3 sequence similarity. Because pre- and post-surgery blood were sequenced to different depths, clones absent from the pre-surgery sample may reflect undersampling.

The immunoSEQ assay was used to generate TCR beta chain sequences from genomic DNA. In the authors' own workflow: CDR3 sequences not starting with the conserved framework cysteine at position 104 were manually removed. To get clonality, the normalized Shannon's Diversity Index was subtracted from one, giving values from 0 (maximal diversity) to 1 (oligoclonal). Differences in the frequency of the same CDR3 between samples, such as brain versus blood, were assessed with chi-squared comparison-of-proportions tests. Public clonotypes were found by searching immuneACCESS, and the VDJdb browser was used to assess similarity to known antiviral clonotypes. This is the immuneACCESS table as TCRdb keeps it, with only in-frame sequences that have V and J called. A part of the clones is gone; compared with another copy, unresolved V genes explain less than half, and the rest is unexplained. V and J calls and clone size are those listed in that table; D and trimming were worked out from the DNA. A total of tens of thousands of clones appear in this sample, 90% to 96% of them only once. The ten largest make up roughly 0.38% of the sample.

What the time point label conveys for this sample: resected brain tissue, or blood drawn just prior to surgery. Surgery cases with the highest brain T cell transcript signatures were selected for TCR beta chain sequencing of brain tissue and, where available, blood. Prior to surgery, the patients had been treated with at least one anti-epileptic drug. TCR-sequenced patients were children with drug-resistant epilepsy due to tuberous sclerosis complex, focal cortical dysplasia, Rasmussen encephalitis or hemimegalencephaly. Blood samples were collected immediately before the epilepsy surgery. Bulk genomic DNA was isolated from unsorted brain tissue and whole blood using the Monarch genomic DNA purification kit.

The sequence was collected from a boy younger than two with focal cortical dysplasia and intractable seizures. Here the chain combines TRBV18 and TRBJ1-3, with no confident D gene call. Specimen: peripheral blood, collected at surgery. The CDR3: CASSLSPTNSGNTIYF. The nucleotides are TGTGCCAGCTCACTATCCCCTACGAACTCTGGAAACACCATATATTTT. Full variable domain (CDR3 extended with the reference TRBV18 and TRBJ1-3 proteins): NAGVMQNPRHLVRRRGQEARLRCSPMKGHSHVYWYRQLPEEGLKFMVYLQKENIIDESGMPKERFSAEFPKEGPSILRIQQVVRGDSAAYFCASSLSPTNSGNTIYFGEGSWLTVV.